This T cell receptor beta chain was profiled in a study of cytomegalovirus exposure and HLA in healthy donors. Whole-study findings and limits: Some V segments, including TRBV6-2 and TRBV6-3, were excluded as indistinguishable. In a later analysis, V- and J-gene trimming of beta chains associated with a DCLRE1C missense variant, replicated independently. Most TCR sequences proved rare, with some public TCRs found in many donors. Later analysis showed most CMV-associated TCR beta chains appearing HLA-restricted.

Primers for the PCR totalled 60 Vbeta and 13 Jbeta. Method: immunoSEQ multiplex PCR; TCRdb's copy keeps in-frame clones and lacks some. The data contain roughly 170,000 clones, about 68% of them seen just once; the ten biggest clones take up around 2.5%. Comments on this clone: The antigen is undetermined.

Per germline, CDR1 LNHDA and CDR2 SQIVND (reference sequence). The CDR3 is made up of 14 amino acids. Trimming took off 4 bases at V and 3 bases at J, with 12 bases between the two ends. Sequencing was done on a sample of PBMCs. The genes are TRBV19 and TRBJ1-2; possible D gene TRBD1, 5 bases. This receptor was identified in a female donor in good health and CMV-seronegative. This CDR3 is CASSNQGNYYGYTF. In DNA form, the CDR3 reads TGTGCCAGTAGTAACCAGGGTAATTACTATGGCTACACCTTC.